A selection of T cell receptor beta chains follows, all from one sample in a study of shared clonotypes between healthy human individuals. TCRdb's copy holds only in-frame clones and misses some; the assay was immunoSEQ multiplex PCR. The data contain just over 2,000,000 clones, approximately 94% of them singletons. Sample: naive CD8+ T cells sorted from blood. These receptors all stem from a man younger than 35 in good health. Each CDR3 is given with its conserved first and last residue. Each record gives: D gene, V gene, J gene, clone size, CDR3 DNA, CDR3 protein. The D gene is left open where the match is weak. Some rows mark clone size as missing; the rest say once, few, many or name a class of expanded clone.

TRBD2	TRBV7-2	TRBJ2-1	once	TGTGCCAGCAGCTTCGGGGGGGACTACAATGAGCAGTTCTTC	CASSFGGDYNEQFF
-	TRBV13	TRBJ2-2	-	TGTGCCAGCAGCCCTCGGGATGCCGGGGAGCTGTTTTTT	CASSPRDAGELFF
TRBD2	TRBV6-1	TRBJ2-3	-	TGTGCCAGCAAAGGAGGTAGCGGGGTCGGAGATACGCAGTATTTT	CASKGGSGVGDTQYF
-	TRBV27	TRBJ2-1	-	TGTGCCAGCACCAACGGGGCCAATGAGCAGTTCTTC	CASTNGANEQFF
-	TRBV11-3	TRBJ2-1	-	TGTGCCAGCAGCCCCGGAATCTCCTACAATGAGCAGTTCTTC	CASSPGISYNEQFF
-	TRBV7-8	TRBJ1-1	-	TGTGCCAGCAGCTTATTGGTCGCCAGTAGCGCTGAAGCTTTCTTT	CASSLLVASSAEAFF
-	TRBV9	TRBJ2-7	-	TGTGCCAGCAGCGTTTCTAGCGACGGAGGCTCCTACGAGCAGTACTTC	CASSVSSDGGSYEQYF
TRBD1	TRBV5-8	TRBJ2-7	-	TGTGCCAGCAGCTTGCAGGGGGCCTACGAGCAGTACTTC	CASSLQGAYEQYF
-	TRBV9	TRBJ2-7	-	TGTGCCAGCAGCGTTTCGGGGGTCGGCGACGAGCAGTACTTC	CASSVSGVGDEQYF
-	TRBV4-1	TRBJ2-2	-	TGCGCCAGCAGCCAAGATCGGGGCGAACGGACCGGGGAGCTGTTTTTT	CASSQDRGERTGELFF
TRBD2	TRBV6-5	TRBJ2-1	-	TGTGCCAGCAGTTCCGCGGGGGGGCACTACAATGAGCAGTTCTTC	CASSSAGGHYNEQFF
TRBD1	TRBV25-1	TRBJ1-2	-	TGTGCCAGAACGGACAGGGCACTCCAGGGCTACACCTTC	CARTDRALQGYTF
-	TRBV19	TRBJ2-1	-	TGTGCCAGTAGTATATTAATGTACAATGAGCAGTTCTTC	CASSILMYNEQFF
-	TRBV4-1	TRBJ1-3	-	TGCGCCAGCAGCCAAGATCTGGATACTGGAAACACCATATATTTT	CASSQDLDTGNTIYF
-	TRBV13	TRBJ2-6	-	TGTGCCAGCAGCTTACGGACAGACGATTACTCTGGGGCCAACGTCCTGACTTTC	CASSLRTDDYSGANVLTF
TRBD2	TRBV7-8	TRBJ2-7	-	TGTGCCAGCAGCTTATTCTTAGCGGGAGGGTCCTACGAGCAGTACTTC	CASSLFLAGGSYEQYF
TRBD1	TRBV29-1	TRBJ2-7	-	TGCAGCGTTTCCTCTGGGACAGCCTCCTACGAGCAGTACTTC	CSVSSGTASYEQYF
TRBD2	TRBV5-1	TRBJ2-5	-	TGCGCCAGCAGCTTGGTGCCTAGCGGGGTTCTGGAGACCCAGTACTTC	CASSLVPSGVLETQYF
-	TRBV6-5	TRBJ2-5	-	TGTGCCAGCAGTTACTTGGACACCCCCCGAGAGACCCAGTACTTC	CASSYLDTPRETQYF
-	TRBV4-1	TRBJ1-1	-	TGCGCCAGCAGCCAAGACATTCAGAACACTGAAGCTTTCTTT	CASSQDIQNTEAFF
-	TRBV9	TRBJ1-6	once	TGTGCCAGCAGCGCGGAGGATGCTTCACCCCTCCACTTT	CASSAEDASPLHF
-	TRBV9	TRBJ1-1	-	TGTGCCAGCAGCGCCAACGATGACACTGAAGCTTTCTTT	CASSANDDTEAFF
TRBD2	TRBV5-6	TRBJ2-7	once	TGTGCCAGCAGCTGGGGGACTAACACTCTCGAGCAGTACTTC	CASSWGTNTLEQYF
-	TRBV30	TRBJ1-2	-	TGTGCCTGGAGCAACTATGGCTACACCTTC	CAWSNYGYTF
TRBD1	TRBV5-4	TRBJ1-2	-	TGTGCCAGCAGCGCTTCCCCGGGACAGGTCTATGGCTACACCTTC	CASSASPGQVYGYTF
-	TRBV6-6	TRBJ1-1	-	TGTGCCAGCAGTTCTATCGGTCCGTTGGATGAAGCTTTCTTT	CASSSIGPLDEAFF
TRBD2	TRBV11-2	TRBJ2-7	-	TGTGCCAGCAGCCCCAGCGGGGGCCCCTCCTACGAGCAGTACTTC	CASSPSGGPSYEQYF
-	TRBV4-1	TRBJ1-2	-	TGCGCCAGCAGCCAAGACAGGGTTCCAGGGGACGGCTACACCTTC	CASSQDRVPGDGYTF
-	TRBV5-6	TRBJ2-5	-	TGTGCCAGCAGCTTGGAATATGAGCGGAGGGGAGAGACCCAGTACTTC	CASSLEYERRGETQYF
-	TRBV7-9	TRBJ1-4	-	TGTGCCAGCAGCTTAGCTTTGGACAAAGAAAATGAAAAACTGTTTTTT	CASSLALDKENEKLFF
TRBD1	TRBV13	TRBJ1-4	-	TGTGCCAGCAGCTTAGGCCTAACAGGGGGGAATGAAAAACTGTTTTTT	CASSLGLTGGNEKLFF
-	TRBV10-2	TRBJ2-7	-	TGCGCCACCGATACTGGTTACGAGCAGTACTTC	CATDTGYEQYF
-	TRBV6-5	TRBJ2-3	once	TGTGCCACCACAGGGGAGGGAGATACGCAGTATTTT	CATTGEGDTQYF
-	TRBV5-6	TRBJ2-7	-	TGTGCCAGCACCTTAATGATAAGGGGCGGATCCTACGAGCAGTACTTC	CASTLMIRGGSYEQYF
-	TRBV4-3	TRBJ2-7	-	TGCGCCAGCAGCCAAGAGACACCTACTACCTACGAGCAGTACTTC	CASSQETPTTYEQYF
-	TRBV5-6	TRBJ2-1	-	TGTGCCAGCAGCTTGGGGAGCGGGGGGACAGGGCCGTTCTTC	CASSLGSGGTGPFF
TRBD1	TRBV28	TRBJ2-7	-	TGTGCCAGCAGTACCCGGGACAGGGCATACGAGCAGTACTTC	CASSTRDRAYEQYF
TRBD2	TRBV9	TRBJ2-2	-	TGTGCCAGCAGCGTGAGGGGACTAGGTGTCGACACCGGGGAGCTGTTTTTT	CASSVRGLGVDTGELFF
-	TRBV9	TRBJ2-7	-	TGTGCCAGCAGCGTAGAGGACGGGGTTAACTACGAGCAGTACTTC	CASSVEDGVNYEQYF
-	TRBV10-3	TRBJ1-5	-	TGTGCCATCAGTGAAGGAGGCTATAGCAATCAGCCCCAGCATTTT	CAISEGGYSNQPQHF
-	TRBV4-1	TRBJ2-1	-	TGCGCCAGCAGCCAAGATCCCAGCCGCGACAATGAGCAGTTCTTC	CASSQDPSRDNEQFF
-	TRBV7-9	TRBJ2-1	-	TGTGCCAGCAGCTACAAATTGACAGTTTACAATGAGCAGTTCTTC	CASSYKLTVYNEQFF
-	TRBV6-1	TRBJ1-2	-	TGTGCAAGCAGTATTGTCAGGGAATTCGACTATGGCTACACCTTC	CASSIVREFDYGYTF
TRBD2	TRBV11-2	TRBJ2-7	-	TGTGCCAGCAGCTTAGAGACTAGCGGGAGCTACGAGCAGTACTTC	CASSLETSGSYEQYF
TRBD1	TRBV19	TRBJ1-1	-	TGTGCCAGTAGTGCGGACCGGGACAGGGGCTGGGCTTTCTTT	CASSADRDRGWAFF
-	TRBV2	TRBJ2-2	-	TGTGCCAGCTTGAGTGGGCCTGGGATCGCCGGGGAGCTGTTTTTT	CASLSGPGIAGELFF
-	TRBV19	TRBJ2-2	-	TGTGCCAGTAGTATCGGGGAAAACACCGGGGAGCTGTTTTTT	CASSIGENTGELFF
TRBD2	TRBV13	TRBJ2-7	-	TGTGCCAGCAGCTCCACTAGCGGGAGCTACGAGCAGTACTTC	CASSSTSGSYEQYF
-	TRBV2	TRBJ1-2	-	TGTGCCGGGATGGCGGGGGACTATGGCTACACCTTC	CAGMAGDYGYTF
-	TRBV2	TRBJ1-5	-	TGTGCCACGGAGCCCTATAGCAATCAGCCCCAGCATTTT	CATEPYSNQPQHF
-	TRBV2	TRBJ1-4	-	TGTGCCAGCAGTGGACTTGGTGGAGAAAAACTGTTTTTT	CASSGLGGEKLFF
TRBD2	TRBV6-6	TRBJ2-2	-	TGTGCCAGCAGTTACTCTGGGACTAGTCCCGGGGAGCTGTTTTTT	CASSYSGTSPGELFF
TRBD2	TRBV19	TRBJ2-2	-	TGTGCCAGTAGTTTATCTAGCGGGGCGCCCGGGGAGCTGTTTTTT	CASSLSSGAPGELFF
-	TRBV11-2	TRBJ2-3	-	TGTGCCAGCAGCTTAGATCGGGATACGCAGTATTTT	CASSLDRDTQYF
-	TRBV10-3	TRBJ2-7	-	TGTGCCATCAGTGAGTCGATGGCAGGTCTTCCCTACGAGCAGTACTTC	CAISESMAGLPYEQYF